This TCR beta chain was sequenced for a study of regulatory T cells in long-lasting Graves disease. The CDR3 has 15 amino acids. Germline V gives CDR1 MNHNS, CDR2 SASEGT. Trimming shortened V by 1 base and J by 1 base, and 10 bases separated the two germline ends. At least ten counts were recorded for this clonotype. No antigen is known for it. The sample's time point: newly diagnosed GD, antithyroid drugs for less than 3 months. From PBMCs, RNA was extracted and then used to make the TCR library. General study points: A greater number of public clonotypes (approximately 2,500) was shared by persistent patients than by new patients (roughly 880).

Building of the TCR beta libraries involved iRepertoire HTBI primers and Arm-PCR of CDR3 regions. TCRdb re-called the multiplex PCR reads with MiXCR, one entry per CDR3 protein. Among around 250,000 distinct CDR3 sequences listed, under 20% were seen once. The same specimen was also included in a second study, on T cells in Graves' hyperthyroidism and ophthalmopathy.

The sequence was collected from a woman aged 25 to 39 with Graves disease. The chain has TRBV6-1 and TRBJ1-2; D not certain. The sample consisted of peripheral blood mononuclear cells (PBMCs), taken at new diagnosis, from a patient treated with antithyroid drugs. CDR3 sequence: CASSEGEQSNYGYTF. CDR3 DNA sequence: TGTGCCAGCAGTGAAGGAGAACAGAGTAACTATGGCTACACCTTC.